These T cell receptor beta chains were read from a single sample in a study of technical replicates of blood from several donors. The data were produced by immunoSEQ multiplex PCR, yet TCRdb's version contains in-frame clones alone and is incomplete. The sample includes about 76,000 clones, over 75% of them seen just once. What was sequenced was T cells isolated from PBMCs. Source of these receptors: a human donor in good health. The CDR3 runs from the conserved cysteine through the conserved F or W. Fields, in order: J gene, clone size, D gene, V gene, CDR3 protein, CDR3 DNA. The D gene is left open where the match is weak. Part of the rows lack a size; the others show once, few, many or a class for expanded clones.

J: TRBJ2-1
size: NA
D: TRBD2
V: TRBV11-2
CDR3: CASSPLTSGSYNEQFF
DNA: TGTGCCAGCAGCCCACTTACTAGCGGGAGCTACAATGAGCAGTTCTTC

J: TRBJ1-1
size: few
D: TRBD1
V: TRBV9
CDR3: CASSVEGTGGKTFF
DNA: TGTGCCAGCAGCGTAGAGGGGACAGGGGGAAAAACTTTCTTT

J: TRBJ1-2
size: NA
D: TRBD1
V: TRBV19
CDR3: CASSRGQGARGYTF
DNA: TGTGCCAGTAGTAGGGGACAGGGTGCCCGCGGCTACACCTTC

J: TRBJ2-7
size: NA
D: TRBD2
V: TRBV25-1
CDR3: CASRGRGTSGPYEQYF
DNA: TGTGCCAGCAGGGGAAGAGGGACTAGCGGCCCCTACGAGCAGTACTTC

J: TRBJ1-1
size: NA
D: TRBD1
V: TRBV5-4
CDR3: CASGRDRNTEAFF
DNA: TGTGCCAGCGGCCGGGACAGGAACACTGAAGCTTTCTTT

J: TRBJ2-3
size: NA
D: NA
V: TRBV19
CDR3: CASSPFRERVDTQYF
DNA: TGTGCCAGTAGTCCTTTCAGGGAGCGGGTAGATACGCAGTATTTT

J: TRBJ1-5
size: NA
D: TRBD1
V: TRBV5-6
CDR3: CASSLAGGGQPQHF
DNA: TGTGCCAGCAGCTTGGCAGGGGGCGGACAGCCCCAGCATTTT

J: TRBJ1-5
size: NA
D: NA
V: TRBV27
CDR3: CASSSRGGNQPQHF
DNA: TGTGCCAGCAGTTCCCGGGGAGGGAATCAGCCCCAGCATTTT

J: TRBJ2-7
size: NA
D: TRBD1
V: TRBV6-5
CDR3: CASSRGQGGEQYF
DNA: TGTGCCAGCAGTCGGGGACAGGGGGGCGAGCAGTACTTC

J: TRBJ2-3
size: NA
D: NA
V: TRBV4-2
CDR3: CASSQVMGGRGVSDTQYF
DNA: TGTGCCAGCAGCCAAGTCATGGGGGGGCGTGGGGTATCAGATACGCAGTATTTT

J: TRBJ2-1
size: NA
D: NA
V: TRBV11-2
CDR3: CASNTRGGGAYNEQFF
DNA: TGTGCCAGCAACACACGAGGGGGGGGTGCCTACAATGAGCAGTTCTTC

J: TRBJ1-1
size: NA
D: NA
V: TRBV19
CDR3: CASSSTSLRAFF
DNA: TGTGCCAGTAGTTCGACAAGTCTCAGGGCTTTCTTT

J: TRBJ1-6
size: few
D: TRBD1
V: TRBV4-1
CDR3: CASSPTGAYSSPLHF
DNA: TGCGCCAGCAGCCCAACAGGGGCTTATAGTTCACCCCTCCACTTT

J: TRBJ2-3
size: NA
D: TRBD2
V: TRBV7-9
CDR3: CASSQNSGGIRAQYF
DNA: TGTGCCAGCAGTCAAAATAGCGGGGGGATCCGAGCGCAGTATTTT

J: TRBJ1-4
size: NA
D: TRBD1
V: TRBV28
CDR3: CASSSGQATNEKLFF
DNA: TGTGCCAGCAGTTCGGGACAGGCAACTAATGAAAAACTGTTTTTT

J: TRBJ1-6
size: NA
D: NA
V: TRBV7-9
CDR3: CASSLWAGANSPLHF
DNA: TGTGCCAGCAGCTTATGGGCAGGGGCTAATTCACCCCTCCACTTT

J: TRBJ2-3
size: NA
D: NA
V: TRBV7-2
CDR3: CASSPTRWATDTQYF
DNA: TGTGCCAGCAGCCCGACTAGATGGGCCACAGATACGCAGTATTTT

J: TRBJ2-7
size: few
D: TRBD2
V: TRBV19
CDR3: CASSRGLATYEQYF
DNA: TGTGCCAGTAGTAGAGGACTAGCCACCTACGAGCAGTACTTC

J: TRBJ2-1
size: NA
D: NA
V: TRBV7-9
CDR3: CASSLDSNEQFF
DNA: TGTGCCAGCAGCTTAGACAGCAATGAGCAGTTCTTC

J: TRBJ2-3
size: once
D: TRBD2
V: TRBV5-1
CDR3: CASSLLAGGLTDTQYF
DNA: TGCGCCAGCAGCTTGTTGGCGGGAGGGCTGACAGATACGCAGTATTTT

J: TRBJ2-7
size: NA
D: NA
V: TRBV12-5
CDR3: CASGLVLAGKINEQYF
DNA: TGTGCTAGTGGTTTGGTACTTGCAGGGAAGATCAACGAGCAGTACTTC

J: TRBJ1-1
size: once
D: TRBD1
V: TRBV29-1
CDR3: CSVERPPDRGHFFEAFF
DNA: TGCAGCGTTGAACGGCCCCCTGACAGGGGGCATTTCTTTGAAGCTTTCTTT

J: TRBJ1-1
size: NA
D: TRBD1
V: TRBV15
CDR3: CATSRTGTYLNTEAFF
DNA: TGTGCCACCAGCAGGACAGGGACTTATTTGAACACTGAAGCTTTCTTT

J: TRBJ1-2
size: NA
D: NA
V: TRBV19
CDR3: CASSPYIQGDYGYTF
DNA: TGTGCCAGTAGCCCGTACATACAGGGTGACTATGGCTACACCTTC

J: TRBJ2-7
size: NA
D: TRBD1
V: TRBV9
CDR3: CASSASGQGPTYEQYF
DNA: TGTGCCAGCAGCGCCTCGGGACAGGGGCCTACCTACGAGCAGTACTTC

J: TRBJ2-5
size: NA
D: NA
V: TRBV28
CDR3: CASSFPSETQYF
DNA: TGTGCCAGCAGTTTTCCCTCGGAGACCCAGTACTTC

J: TRBJ2-7
size: NA
D: TRBD1
V: TRBV29-1
CDR3: CSVFLRDSSYEQYF
DNA: TGCAGCGTCTTTCTCCGGGACAGTTCCTACGAGCAGTACTTC

J: TRBJ2-7
size: NA
D: TRBD1
V: TRBV11-3
CDR3: CASSLAGQAYEQYF
DNA: TGTGCCAGCAGCTTAGCTGGACAGGCCTACGAGCAGTACTTC

J: TRBJ1-6
size: NA
D: TRBD1
V: TRBV12-5
CDR3: CASGLEPGQGYSPLHF
DNA: TGTGCTAGTGGTTTGGAGCCGGGACAGGGGTATTCACCCCTCCACTTT

J: TRBJ2-7
size: NA
D: TRBD1
V: TRBV9
CDR3: CASSVAGGGEQYF
DNA: TGTGCCAGCAGCGTAGCAGGGGGCGGCGAGCAGTACTTC

J: TRBJ2-7
size: NA
D: TRBD2
V: TRBV7-8
CDR3: CASSSGTSGRVEQYF
DNA: TGTGCCAGCAGCTCTGGGACTAGCGGGAGAGTCGAGCAGTACTTC

J: TRBJ2-3
size: NA
D: NA
V: TRBV7-9
CDR3: CASSPYGQTDTQYF
DNA: TGTGCCAGCAGCCCTTATGGCCAAACAGATACGCAGTATTTT

J: TRBJ2-3
size: NA
D: TRBD2
V: TRBV4-1
CDR3: CASSQDRGSSGTQYF
DNA: TGCGCCAGCAGCCAAGATCGCGGGAGTAGCGGTACGCAGTATTTT

J: TRBJ1-2
size: NA
D: NA
V: TRBV19
CDR3: CASSIKPGSGYTF
DNA: TGTGCCAGTAGTATCAAGCCCGGTAGTGGCTACACCTTC

J: TRBJ1-1
size: few
D: NA
V: TRBV11-2
CDR3: CASSPRENTEAFF
DNA: TGTGCCAGCAGCCCCAGGGAGAACACTGAAGCTTTCTTT

J: TRBJ1-6
size: once
D: NA
V: TRBV7-8
CDR3: CASSSGREGSSPLHF
DNA: TGTGCCAGCAGCTCAGGGCGGGAGGGGAGTTCACCCCTCCACTTT

J: TRBJ2-5
size: NA
D: NA
V: TRBV7-9
CDR3: CASSFWLSGEETQYF
DNA: TGTGCCAGCAGCTTTTGGTTGTCAGGGGAAGAGACCCAGTACTTC

J: TRBJ1-1
size: NA
D: NA
V: TRBV6-5
CDR3: CASRSLLPPRTEAFF
DNA: TGTGCCAGCAGATCTCTGTTACCTCCGAGGACTGAAGCTTTCTTT

J: TRBJ2-3
size: once
D: TRBD1
V: TRBV2
CDR3: CASRRTGKDDTQYF
DNA: TGTGCCAGCAGAAGGACAGGGAAGGATGATACGCAGTATTTT

J: TRBJ2-7
size: NA
D: NA
V: TRBV6-1
CDR3: CASSEARGAYEQYF
DNA: TGTGCCAGCAGTGAAGCGCGGGGAGCCTACGAGCAGTACTTC

J: TRBJ2-7
size: NA
D: NA
V: TRBV27
CDR3: CASSLGYGNSYEQYF
DNA: TGTGCCAGCAGTTTAGGGTACGGGAACTCCTACGAGCAGTACTTC

J: TRBJ2-7
size: NA
D: TRBD1
V: TRBV28
CDR3: CASSLYLAPGQGPEQYF
DNA: TGTGCCAGCAGTTTATATCTGGCGCCGGGACAGGGGCCCGAGCAGTACTTC

J: TRBJ2-1
size: NA
D: TRBD1
V: TRBV18
CDR3: CASSPTGDRGRSEQFF
DNA: TGTGCCAGCTCACCCACGGGGGACAGGGGGCGCAGTGAGCAGTTCTTC

J: TRBJ2-5
size: once
D: TRBD1
V: TRBV5-4
CDR3: CASSLGGRQGRETQYF
DNA: TGTGCCAGCAGCTTGGGGGGCCGACAGGGTCGCGAGACCCAGTACTTC

J: TRBJ2-7
size: once
D: TRBD1
V: TRBV27
CDR3: CASSPVTGGFHEQYF
DNA: TGTGCCAGCAGTCCTGTGACAGGGGGGTTCCACGAGCAGTACTTC

J: TRBJ2-1
size: NA
D: TRBD2
V: TRBV7-9
CDR3: CASTQLAERQDEQFF
DNA: TGTGCCAGCACCCAACTAGCGGAGAGGCAGGATGAGCAGTTCTTC